Only a few counts were recorded for the clone carrying this TCR beta chain. Its antigen remains unidentified. The sample originates from a study of blood T cells in healthy people across ages. Overall study findings and caveats: Naive CD4+ cells and diversity were both higher in long-lived donors than in aged donors. Diversity of TCR beta per million T cells declined in a roughly linear way with age.

The use of a sample-barcoded 5' primer and a J-beta primer mix characterized a second PCR of about 6 to 11 cycles. TCRdb passed the 5' RACE reads through MiXCR, listing each CDR3 protein once. The sample has over 1,500,000 distinct CDR3 sequences, approximately 39% seen once; the top ten hold about 23%. Germline trimming cut 4 bases from V and 3 bases from J; bases unmatched to any gene: 17. The CDR3 contains 18 residues. The germline CDR1 and CDR2 sequences are MNHNS and SASEGT. Isolated per sample were at least 7 million PBMCs. The clonotype comes from a human donor in good health. Sequenced input: blood. The chain is built from TRBV6-1 and TRBJ2-5; 7 bases map to TRBD1. The CDR3 coding sequence is TGTGCCAGCAGTGCCCTCGAGGGGGCCTTATCCACCAAAGAGACCCAGTACTTC. It translates to CASSALEGALSTKETQYF.